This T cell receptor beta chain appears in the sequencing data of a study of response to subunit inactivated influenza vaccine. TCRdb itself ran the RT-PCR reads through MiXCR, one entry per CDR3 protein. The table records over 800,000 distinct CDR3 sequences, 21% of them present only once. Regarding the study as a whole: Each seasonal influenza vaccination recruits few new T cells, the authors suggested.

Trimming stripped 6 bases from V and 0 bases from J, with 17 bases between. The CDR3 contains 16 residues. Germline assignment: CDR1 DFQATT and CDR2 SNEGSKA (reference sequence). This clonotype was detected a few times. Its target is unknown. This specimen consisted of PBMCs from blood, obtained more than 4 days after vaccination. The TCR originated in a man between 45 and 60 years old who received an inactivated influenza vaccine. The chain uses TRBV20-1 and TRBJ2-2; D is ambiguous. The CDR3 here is CSALRPLRANTGELFF. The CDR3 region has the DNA TGCAGTGCCCTCAGGCCGCTCCGCGCGAACACCGGGGAGCTGTTTTTT.